One and the same sample provided the 25 T cell receptor beta chains below, sequenced in a study of cytomegalovirus exposure and HLA in healthy donors. In the PCR, 60 Vbeta and 13 Jbeta primers were used. Generated by immunoSEQ multiplex PCR, the TCRdb table keeps only in-frame clones and is missing some. The data contain about 57,000 clones, 65% to 85% of them singletons. Sequencing was carried out using PBMCs. Source of these receptors: a male donor in good health and CMV-seronegative.

This clone was observed a handful of times. The genes are TRBV6-5 and TRBJ1-1; D is undetermined. Trimming removed 2 bases from V and 5 bases from J, with 9 bases in between. The CDR3 covers 13 residues. Germline lookup yields CDR1 MNHEY and CDR2 SVGAGI. In DNA form, the CDR3 reads TGTGCCAGCAGTTACGACGGGAGAACTGAAGCTTTCTTT. Amino acids: CASSYDGRTEAFF.

In DNA form, the CDR3 reads TGTGCCAGCAGCGTATACAATGACAGGGGGAATCAGCCCCAGCATTTT. It encodes CASSVYNDRGNQPQHF. The J gene is TRBJ1-5, the V gene TRBV9; 9 positions agree with TRBD1. This CDR3 is built from 16 residues. Germline V gene lookup returns CDR1 SGDLS and CDR2 YYNGEE. J gave up 4 bases and V 1 base, and 6 bases lay outside the gene matches.

The chain recombines TRBV6-5 with TRBJ2-7, with D possibly being TRBD2 (6 bases). The CDR3 has 14 amino acids. The V and J ends lost 8 bases and 1 base respectively, with 15 bases between them. CDR1 MNHEY and CDR2 SVGAGI come from the germline V gene. The CDR3 reads CASAVGGTSYEQYF. CDR3 in DNA: TGTGCCAGCGCCGTCGGGGGTACTTCCTACGAGCAGTACTTC.

The chain has TRBV6-5 and TRBJ2-5; D gene uncertain. The J call may be in error: the DNA end matches TRBJ2-7 better. The CDR3 consists of 13 residues. Germline V gene data show CDR1 as MNHEY and CDR2 as SVGAGI. This CDR3 is CASSFYKFYEQYF. The CDR3 nucleotides read TGTGCCAGCAGTTTTTATAAGTTCTACGAGCAGTACTTC.

This clone was counted a few times. The chain recombines TRBV6-1 with TRBJ1-2, with TRBD1 as a possible D gene (5 bases). The V gene's germline CDR1 is MNHNS and CDR2 SASEGT. This CDR3 has 15 residues. V was trimmed by 7 bases and J by 6 bases, leaving 21 bases between them. CDR3 region: CASTPIGKGRNGYTF. The CDR3 nucleotides read TGTGCCAGCACCCCAATTGGAAAGGGGAGGAATGGCTACACCTTC.

The chain uses TRBV9 and TRBJ2-1; TRBD2 matches at 8 bases. The CDR3 runs 15 residues. Germline CDR1 and CDR2: SGDLS and YYNGEE. V shed 4 bases and J 2 bases; nucleotides not matched to a gene: 5. CDR3 DNA: TGTGCCAGCAGCCCCGGGACTAGAACCTACAATGAGCAGTTCTTC. Translation: CASSPGTRTYNEQFF.

This clone was seen only once. This chain joins TRBV28 and TRBJ1-6; D remains unclear. The CDR3 has 15 residues. CDR1 and CDR2 from the germline V gene are MDHEN and SYDVKM. Deletions cut 4 bases from V and 6 bases from J, with 13 bases between. The CDR3 region is CASSSPGGSNSPLHF. In DNA, the CDR3 is TGTGCCAGCAGTTCCCCTGGAGGGAGTAATTCACCCCTCCACTTT.

The CDR3 bases are TGTGCCAGCAGCTTAACCGGGACAGGGGGCTACAATGAGCAGTTCTTC. Translating gives CASSLTGTGGYNEQFF. The chain is built from TRBV7-3 and TRBJ2-1, with 11 bases matching TRBD1. The CDR3 covers 16 residues. V shed 0 bases, J shed 3 bases, and the junction held 1 base outside the gene matches. Germline lookup yields CDR1 SGHTA and CDR2 FQGTGA. Full variable domain (rest looked up from reference TRBV7-3 and TRBJ2-1): GAGVSQTPSNKVTEKGKYVELRCDPISGHTALYWYRQSLGQGPEFLIYFQGTGAADDSGLPNDRFFAVRPEGSVSTLKIQRTERGDSAVYLCASSLTGTGGYNEQFFGPGTRLTVL.

This rearrangement joins TRBV6-1 to TRBJ1-5; D is uncertain. Germline V CDR1 and CDR2: MNHNS, SASEGT. With 3 bases removed from V and 6 bases from J, the gap between germline ends came to 12 bases. This CDR3 contains 14 residues. CDR3 residues: CASSEGRGVQPQHF. Written as DNA, the CDR3 is TGTGCCAGCAGTGAGGGGAGAGGAGTTCAGCCCCAGCATTTT.

This chain connects TRBV4-1 to TRBJ2-1, with a possible D match to TRBD2 (6 bases). This CDR3 contains 17 residues. Germline loops: CDR1 MGHRA, CDR2 YSYEKL. The ends were cut back, 1 base at V and 7 bases at J, with 20 bases in the middle. In DNA form, the CDR3 reads TGCGCCAGCAGCCAAGTCCTAGCGACAAGCCGCGGGAATGAGCAGTTCTTC. Its protein product is CASSQVLATSRGNEQFF.

V and J are TRBV4-3 and TRBJ1-1, with D perhaps TRBD1 (5 bases). Germline V gene data show CDR1 as LGHNA and CDR2 as YSLEER. The CDR3 sequence is 17 residues long. V lost 1 base and J 4 bases, leaving 19 bases between the germline ends. The CDR3 loop is CASSQGPVSEGSTEAFF. The DNA for the CDR3 is TGCGCCAGCAGCCAAGGGCCGGTGTCGGAGGGGAGCACTGAAGCTTTCTTT.

This chain connects TRBV30 to TRBJ1-2; 10 positions match TRBD1. The V gene end was trimmed by 2 bases and the J gene end by 5 bases; junction bases not matched to a gene: 8. This CDR3 has 15 residues. The germline CDR1 and CDR2 sequences are GTSNPN and SVGIG (reference sequence). In DNA form, the CDR3 reads TGTGCCTGGAGTATCGGGACAGGGGAGATTTATGGCTACACCTTC. Encoded protein: CAWSIGTGEIYGYTF.

This chain uses TRBV5-4 with TRBJ2-7; no reliable D call. Germline loops: CDR1 SGHNT, CDR2 YYREEE (reference sequence). Trimming left V 1 base short and J 2 bases short, with 7 bases between. This CDR3 is 13 amino acids long. The CDR3 spells CASSLSGPYEQYF. The CDR3, as DNA: TGTGCCAGCAGCTTGTCTGGCCCCTACGAGCAGTACTTC.

The chain employs TRBV7-8 and TRBJ1-1, with no clear D. CDR1 and CDR2 (germline): SGHVS, FQNEAQ. The ends were cut back, 2 bases at V and 2 bases at J, with 21 bases in the middle. The CDR3 consists of 18 residues. CDR3 sequence reads: CASSLQILEGDYNTEAFF. In DNA, the CDR3 is TGTGCCAGCAGCTTACAAATATTGGAGGGAGACTATAACACTGAAGCTTTCTTT.

This chain links TRBV6-4 with TRBJ1-2; TRBD1 matches 9 bases. This CDR3 comprises 16 residues. Germline values: CDR1 MRHNA, CDR2 SNTAGT. The J segment lost 8 bases and the V segment lost 0 bases, leaving 10 bases of the junction unmatched. The CDR3 DNA sequence: TGTGCCAGCAGTGACTCCCTAACAGGGGGCCGTAGGGGCTACACCTTC. Translated: CASSDSLTGGRRGYTF.

This clone was seen a handful of times. V and J are TRBV7-2 and TRBJ2-1, with 8 bases aligning to TRBD1. V lost 1 base to trimming and J lost 3 bases; unmatched junction nucleotides: 5. The CDR3 runs to 16 residues. Germline loops: CDR1 SGHTA, CDR2 FQGNSA. In nucleotides, the CDR3 is TGTGCCAGCAGCTTAGGTACAGGGGGTAGCTACAATGAGCAGTTCTTC. It encodes CASSLGTGGSYNEQFF.

The CDR3 region is CASSLPSLHEQFF. The CDR3 nucleotides read TGCGCCAGCAGCTTGCCTAGCCTGCATGAGCAGTTCTTC. V is TRBV5-1 and J is TRBJ2-1, with D possibly being TRBD2 (5 bases). The V gene lost 1 base and the J gene lost 8 bases, with 10 bases spanning the gap. Germline V gene lookup returns CDR1 SGHRS and CDR2 YFSETQ. The CDR3 has 13 residues.

The chain combines TRBV19 with TRBJ1-2, with 7 bases identical to TRBD1. The CDR3 loop spans 14 amino acids. Germline CDR1 LNHDA, CDR2 SQIVND (reference sequence). The V segment lost 5 bases and the J segment 6 bases; nucleotides outside the gene matches: 9. The CDR3 loop is CASSGVTGQHGYTF. CDR3 in DNA: TGTGCCAGTAGTGGAGTGACAGGGCAGCATGGCTACACCTTC. The complete variable domain, with remaining parts taken from reference TRBV19 and TRBJ1-2, reads DGGITQSPKYLFRKEGQNVTLSCEQNLNHDAMYWYRQDPGQGLRLIYYSQIVNDFQKGDIAEGYSVSREKKESFPLTVTSAQKNPTAFYLCASSGVTGQHGYTFGSGTRLTVV.

V is TRBV5-4 and J is TRBJ1-2; 9 bases fit TRBD1. J was trimmed by 7 bases and V by 4 bases; bases with no gene match: 17. Germline CDR1 SGHNT, CDR2 YYREEE (reference sequence). This CDR3 is 17 amino acids long. The CDR3 sequence is CASSLSGTGRVFGGYTF. DNA of the CDR3: TGTGCCAGCAGCCTGTCCGGGACAGGGAGAGTTTTTGGTGGCTACACCTTC.

V usage is TRBV27 and J usage is TRBJ2-1; D not certain. V lost 3 bases and J 6 bases, leaving 21 bases between the germline ends. Germline V gene lookup returns CDR1 MNHEY and CDR2 SMNVEV (reference sequence). CDR3 length equals 17 residues. As DNA, the CDR3 is TGTGCCAGCAGTTTCACAACTATCTCTACCGGTTTCAATGAGCAGTTCTTC. Its translation is CASSFTTISTGFNEQFF.

This clone was recorded once. The chain combines TRBV7-9 with TRBJ2-7; 7 bases map to TRBD1. The CDR3 totals 12 residues. V shed 5 bases, J shed 5 bases, and the junction held 3 bases outside the gene matches. Per germline, CDR1 SEHNR and CDR2 FQNEAQ (reference sequence). CDR3 DNA sequence: TGTGCCAGCAGCCCTACAGGGGACGAGCAGTACTTC. Translation gives CASSPTGDEQYF.

The CDR3: CAWAAAYEQYF. CDR3 DNA: TGTGCCTGGGCAGCGGCCTACGAGCAGTACTTC. The chain couples TRBV30 to TRBJ2-7; a possible D gene is TRBD2 (5 bases). V lost 5 bases and J lost 2, with 7 bases in between. The V gene's germline CDR1 is GTSNPN and CDR2 SVGIG (reference sequence). The CDR3 has 11 residues.

To note about this clone: The junction departs from the called germline gene at one end, perhaps through a read error. V usage is TRBV7-9 and J usage is TRBJ1-5; 9 positions match TRBD1. Germline assignment: CDR1 SEHNR and CDR2 FQNEAQ (reference sequence). The CDR3 has 15 residues. CDR3 loop: CSSSPGQGFGQPQHF. In nucleotides, the CDR3 is TGTTCCAGCAGCCCGGGACAGGGCTTCGGGCAGCCCCAGCATTTT.

Written as DNA, the CDR3 is TGCGCCAGCAGCCAACTAGCGGGGATACCCAATGAGCAGTTCTTC. Translated: CASSQLAGIPNEQFF. This chain connects TRBV4-1 to TRBJ2-1; 9 positions agree with TRBD2. V gave up 2 bases and J gave up 6 bases; unmatched junction bases: 5. The CDR3 consists of 15 residues. Germline V gene data show CDR1 as MGHRA and CDR2 as YSYEKL.

This clone has just one count. The chain employs TRBV7-2 and TRBJ2-3, with 7 bases identical to TRBD2. V gave up 5 bases and J gave up 0 bases; unmatched junction bases: 14. This CDR3 has 18 amino acids. Germline V gives CDR1 SGHTA, CDR2 FQGNSA. The CDR3 DNA reads TGTGCCAGCAGCCGCCCTGGAGCGGGGAAATCTAGCACAGATACGCAGTATTTT. As protein: CASSRPGAGKSSTDTQYF.